These 25 T cell receptor beta chains were all obtained from the same sample, sequenced in a study of T-cell memory formation after mild COVID-19. TCRdb re-called the 5' RACE reads through MiXCR, storing one row per CDR3 protein. Of tens of thousands of distinct CDR3 sequences in the sample, over 9% were seen once. What was sequenced was PBMCs or a T cell subset sorted from them (not recorded which). Receptors were obtained from a man aged 18 to 29 who had mild COVID-19 (a few samples of this study predate the infection). Cell type and time point are not known.

This clonotype showed up many times. J is TRBJ2-5 and V is TRBV6-2 or TRBV6-3; TRBD1 aligns across 7 bases. The germline V gene encodes CDR1 MNHEY and CDR2 SVGEGT. V lost 5 bases and J lost 3; bases outside the gene matches: 6. The CDR3 covers 14 residues. The CDR3 here is CASSQSGGKETQYF. CDR3 coding DNA: TGTGCCAGCAGTCAATCAGGGGGAAAAGAGACCCAGTACTTC.

This chain connects TRBV28 to TRBJ2-3; D gene ambiguous. Trimming pared 7 bases from V and 9 bases from J, leaving 11 bases between. CDR3 length equals 11 residues. CDR1 MDHEN and CDR2 SYDVKM come from the germline V gene. The CDR3 DNA reads TGTGCCAGCACCCATTCGGTCACGCAGTATTTT. Protein: CASTHSVTQYF.

This clonotype was seen a handful of times. The gene calls are TRBV14 and TRBJ2-3, with TRBD1 identical over 9 bases. This CDR3 spans 16 amino acids. The trim removed 5 bases at V and 6 bases at J, leaving 12 bases unmatched. The V gene's germline CDR1 is SGHDN and CDR2 FVKESK. The CDR3 sequence is CASSTVQGQGVDTQYF. CDR3 nucleotides: TGTGCCAGCAGCACCGTCCAGGGACAGGGAGTCGATACGCAGTATTTT.

This clonotype was counted many times. The rearrangement uses TRBV29-1 and TRBJ1-1; D ambiguous. The CDR3 spans 10 residues. Germline assignment: CDR1 SQVTM and CDR2 ANQGSEA. The CDR3: CMVTNTEAFF. The CDR3 nucleotides are TGCATGGTTACGAACACTGAAGCTTTCTTT.

This clonotype showed up many times. V usage is TRBV12-3 or TRBV12-4 and J usage is TRBJ2-3, with TRBD2 matching over 10 bases. The J segment lost 4 bases and the V segment lost 4 bases, leaving 8 bases of the junction unmatched. The CDR3 is made up of 16 amino acids. This CDR3 reads CASSSQKRGGSDTQYF. As DNA, the CDR3 is TGTGCCAGCAGTTCCCAGAAGCGGGGGGGTTCAGATACGCAGTATTTT.

This clonotype was counted a few times. V usage is TRBV3-1 and J usage is TRBJ1-2; 7 bases align to TRBD1. J gave up 0 bases and V 8 bases, and 9 bases lay outside the gene matches. The CDR3 spans 15 residues. The V gene's germline CDR1 is LGHDT and CDR2 YNNKEL (reference sequence). CDR3 sequence: CASHYTGTANYGYTF. The CDR3 region has the DNA TGTGCCAGCCATTATACGGGGACAGCTAACTATGGCTACACCTTC. Using reference TRBV3-1 and TRBJ1-2 for the parts outside the CDR3, the full variable domain is DTAVSQTPKYLVTQMGNDKSIKCEQNLGHDTMYWYKQDSKKFLKIMFSYNNKELIINETVPNRFSPKSPDKAHLNLHINSLELGDSAVYFCASHYTGTANYGYTFGSGTRLTVV.

This clonotype turned up a few times. The genes are TRBV4-3 and TRBJ1-2; D possibly corresponds to TRBD1 (6 bases). CDR3 size: 14 residues. V shed 3 bases and J shed 3 bases, with 11 bases lying between them. Germline V gene sequence: CDR1 LGHNA, CDR2 YSLEER. The CDR3 DNA is TGCGCCAGCAGCCACGAACAGGGCTACTATGGCTACACCTTC. Translating gives CASSHEQGYYGYTF.

The chain employs TRBV12-3 or TRBV12-4 and TRBJ2-1, with 7 bases fitting TRBD2. The CDR3 length is 16 residues. J lost 5 bases, V lost 5 bases, and 12 bases had no gene match. The CDR3 sequence: CASSARAGTLHNEQFF. As DNA, the CDR3 is TGTGCCAGCAGTGCTAGAGCGGGGACCCTCCACAATGAGCAGTTCTTC.

This sequence joins TRBV4-3 and TRBJ1-5; D is uncertain. Germline V gene lookup returns CDR1 LGHNA and CDR2 YSLEER. The V gene lost 1 base and the J gene lost 7 bases, with 8 bases spanning the gap. CDR3 length equals 13 residues. The CDR3, as DNA: TGCGCCAGCAGCCAAGTCTGGGGACAGCCCCAGCATTTT. Translated: CASSQVWGQPQHF.

The chain has TRBV2 and TRBJ2-3; D call uncertain. This CDR3 comprises 12 residues. The V gene's germline CDR1 is SNHLY and CDR2 FYNNEI. Trimming took 2 bases from V and 4 from J, leaving 4 bases between them. CDR3 DNA: TGTGCCAGCAGTGAACTAGCAGATACGCAGTATTTT. The encoded protein is CASSELADTQYF.

This chain connects TRBV20-1 to TRBJ2-7, with TRBD1 matching 7 bases. This CDR3 comprises 13 residues. The V segment lost 4 bases and the J segment 3 bases; nucleotides outside the gene matches: 6. Germline CDR1 reads DFQATT; CDR2 reads SNEGSKA (reference sequence). CDR3 coding DNA: TGCAGTGCTAACGGACAGGTGGACTACGAGCAGTACGTC. Its translation: CSANGQVDYEQYV.

The rearrangement links TRBV20-1 to TRBJ2-7; D could derive from TRBD1 or TRBD2 (6 bases each). The CDR3 is made up of 14 amino acids. Germline lookup yields CDR1 DFQATT and CDR2 SNEGSKA (reference sequence). The V end was cut by 6 bases, the J end by 4 bases, with 19 bases between. CDR3 region: CSAPDSGAPYEQYV. CDR3 DNA: TGCAGTGCGCCAGATTCGGGGGCCCCTTACGAGCAGTACGTC.

This clonotype has a handful of counts. V gene TRBV7-9 combines with J gene TRBJ2-5; perhaps TRBD1 as D (6 bases). The CDR3 length is 15 residues. Germline V gives CDR1 SEHNR, CDR2 FQNEAQ (reference sequence). The V gene lost 5 bases and the J gene lost 2 bases, with 15 bases spanning the gap. The CDR3: CASSLGVQGQETQYF. The CDR3 region has the DNA TGTGCCAGCAGCCTAGGGGTACAGGGACAAGAGACCCAGTACTTC.

This rearrangement joins TRBV4-3 to TRBJ2-7, with 8 bases identical to TRBD1. Per germline, CDR1 LGHNA and CDR2 YSLEER. J lost 3 bases, V lost 1 base, and 8 bases had no gene match. This CDR3 is built from 16 residues. The CDR3 here is CASSQGQGANLYEQYF. The CDR3, as DNA: TGCGCCAGCAGCCAAGGGCAGGGGGCGAATCTCTACGAGCAGTACTTC.

This clonotype was observed once. This may be a read error, as it is one base from a much larger clone. The chain employs TRBV27 and TRBJ2-7, with 13 bases matching TRBD2. Germline trimming cut 5 bases from V and 1 base from J; bases unmatched to any gene: 2. The CDR3 has 15 amino acids. Germline V gene sequence: CDR1 MNHEY, CDR2 SMNVEV (reference sequence). The CDR3 here is CASSTTSGGSYEQYV. The CDR3 DNA follows: TGTGCCAGCAGTACGACTAGCGGGGGGTCCTACGAGCAGTACGTC.

The table lists this clonotype with many counts. CDR3 nucleotide sequence: TGTGCCAGCAGCTTAGTTGGGGGAAACACCAATCAGCCCCAGCATTTT. This sequence encodes CASSLVGGNTNQPQHF. V gene TRBV7-2 combines with J gene TRBJ1-5; perhaps TRBD1 as D (5 bases). The germline V gene has CDR1 SGHTA and CDR2 FQGNSA. The CDR3 spans 16 residues. Between the trimmed V and J ends, which lost 1 base and 3 bases, there was a span of 13 bases.

At least ten counts were recorded for this clonotype. The genes are TRBV7-6 and TRBJ1-1; D is unresolved. Germline V gene sequence: CDR1 SGHVS, CDR2 FNYEAQ. Between the trimmed V and J ends, which lost 3 bases and 1 base, there was a span of 9 bases. CDR3 length: 14 amino acids. This CDR3 reads CASSLWGWNTEAFF. The CDR3 DNA reads TGTGCCAGCAGCTTGTGGGGATGGAACACTGAAGCTTTCTTT.

This clonotype occurred a few times. The chain is built from TRBV5-1 and TRBJ2-7; no firm D call. The germline gives CDR1 SGHRS, CDR2 YFSETQ. V gave up 6 bases and J gave up 1 base, with 14 bases separating them. CDR3 size: 14 residues. The CDR3 DNA is TGCGCCAGCAACCTCGGTGGGGTATCCTACGAGCAGTACTTC. Protein: CASNLGGVSYEQYF.

The sample holds a few counts of this clonotype. The chain employs TRBV5-1 and TRBJ2-1; TRBD2 matches 8 bases. Germline V gene data show CDR1 as SGHRS and CDR2 as YFSETQ. The CDR3 length is 16 residues. The ends lost 2 bases at V and 4 bases at J; junction bases unmatched: 8. The CDR3 DNA reads TGCGCCAGCAGCTTCTTGCGGGGGGCTGGGTACAATGAGCAGTTCTTC. It yields the protein CASSFLRGAGYNEQFF.

This clonotype was observed many times. The rearrangement joins TRBV5-1 to TRBJ2-4; 12 positions agree with TRBD2. Germline CDR1 is SGHRS and CDR2 is YFSETQ. CDR3 length: 17 amino acids. J gave up 6 bases and V 2 bases, and 9 bases lay outside the gene matches. The CDR3 region has the DNA TGCGCCAGCAGCTTACGACTAGCGGGGGCCGACTCAAACATTCAGTACTTC. Translated: CASSLRLAGADSNIQYF.

V usage is TRBV6-5 and J usage is TRBJ1-2, with 8 bases matching TRBD1. With V trimmed by 6 bases and J by 6 bases, 6 bases remained unmatched. This CDR3 spans 13 amino acids. CDR1 and CDR2 from the germline V gene are MNHEY and SVGAGI. The CDR3 region is CASSAPGGNGYTF. DNA of the CDR3: TGTGCCAGCAGCGCTCCAGGGGGCAATGGCTACACCTTC.

The chain couples TRBV7-9 to TRBJ1-6, with a weak D call TRBD1 (6 bases). Germline-derived CDR1 and CDR2 are SEHNR and FQNEAQ (reference sequence). The length of the CDR3 is 15 residues. V lost 6 bases and J 10 bases, leaving 19 bases between the germline ends. The CDR3 loop is CASRGRGEKGSPLHF. In nucleotides, the CDR3 is TGTGCCAGCAGAGGAAGGGGGGAGAAGGGATCACCCCTCCACTTT.

The J gene is TRBJ2-3, the V gene TRBV24-1; D is perhaps TRBD1 (8 bases). Per the germline V gene, CDR1 is KGHDR and CDR2 is SFDVKD. The CDR3 is 16 residues long. V lost 2 bases to trimming and J lost 6 bases, with 17 bases between them. CDR3 DNA sequence: TGTGCCACCAGTGATTCGACAGGGGCCGGGGGGGATACGCAGTATTTT. Its protein is CATSDSTGAGGDTQYF.

This clonotype was seen at least ten times. The rearrangement joins TRBV29-1 to TRBJ2-7; D possibly corresponds to TRBD2 (6 bases). Per germline, CDR1 SQVTM and CDR2 ANQGSEA. The V and J ends lost 6 bases and 5 bases respectively, with 20 bases between them. The CDR3 contains 14 residues. Written as DNA, the CDR3 is TGCAGCGTCACCTTCGTTGGGGGGAACAACGAGCAGTACTTC. This codes for CSVTFVGGNNEQYF.

This clonotype has just a few counts. This rearrangement joins TRBV21-1 to TRBJ2-7. TRBV21-1 is a recognized pseudogene. The CDR3 has 13 amino acids. In DNA, the CDR3 is TGTGCCAGCAGCAAAGTCAACTCCTACGAGCAGTACTTC. It codes for CASSKVNSYEQYF.